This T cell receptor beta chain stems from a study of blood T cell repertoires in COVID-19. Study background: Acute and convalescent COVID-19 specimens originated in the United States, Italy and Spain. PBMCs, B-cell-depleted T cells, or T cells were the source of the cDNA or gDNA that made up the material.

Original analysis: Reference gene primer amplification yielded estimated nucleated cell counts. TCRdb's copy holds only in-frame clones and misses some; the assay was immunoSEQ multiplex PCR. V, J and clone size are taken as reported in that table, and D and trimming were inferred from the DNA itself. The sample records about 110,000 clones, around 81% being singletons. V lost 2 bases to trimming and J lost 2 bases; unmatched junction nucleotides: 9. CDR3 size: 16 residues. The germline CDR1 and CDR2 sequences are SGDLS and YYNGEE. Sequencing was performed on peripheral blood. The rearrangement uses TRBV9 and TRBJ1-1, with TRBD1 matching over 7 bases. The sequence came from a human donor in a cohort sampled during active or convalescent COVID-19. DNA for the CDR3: TGTGCCAGCAGCGTTAGTCCCCAGGGGGGAAACACTGAAGCTTTCTTT. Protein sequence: CASSVSPQGGNTEAFF.